This entry describes one T cell receptor beta chain. As yet, its antigen is unknown. The data belong to a study of graft-versus-host responses after intestinal transplantation. Whole-study context: Each patient got anti-thymocyte globulin induction, then tacrolimus and steroids for three to four years.

Sequencing used immunoSEQ multiplex PCR; TCRdb keeps in-frame clones, though not all of them. The table has 85,000 to 90,000 clones, about 91% seen once. Trimming removed 5 bases at V and 0 bases at J, with 11 bases between. CDR1 and CDR2 from the germline V gene are SGHDN and FVKESK. CDR3 length: 16 amino acids. The rearrangement joins TRBV14 to TRBJ1-6; tentative D call: TRBD1 (5 bases). The TCR sequence derives from a human donor who was the organ donor for an intestinal transplant. The material sequenced was unstimulated CD4+ T cells sorted from spleen or lymph node cells, taken before transplant. CDR3 DNA: TGTGCCAGCAGCTCATGGGGCAGCTCCTATAATTCACCCCTCCACTTT. Its translation: CASSSWGSSYNSPLHF.